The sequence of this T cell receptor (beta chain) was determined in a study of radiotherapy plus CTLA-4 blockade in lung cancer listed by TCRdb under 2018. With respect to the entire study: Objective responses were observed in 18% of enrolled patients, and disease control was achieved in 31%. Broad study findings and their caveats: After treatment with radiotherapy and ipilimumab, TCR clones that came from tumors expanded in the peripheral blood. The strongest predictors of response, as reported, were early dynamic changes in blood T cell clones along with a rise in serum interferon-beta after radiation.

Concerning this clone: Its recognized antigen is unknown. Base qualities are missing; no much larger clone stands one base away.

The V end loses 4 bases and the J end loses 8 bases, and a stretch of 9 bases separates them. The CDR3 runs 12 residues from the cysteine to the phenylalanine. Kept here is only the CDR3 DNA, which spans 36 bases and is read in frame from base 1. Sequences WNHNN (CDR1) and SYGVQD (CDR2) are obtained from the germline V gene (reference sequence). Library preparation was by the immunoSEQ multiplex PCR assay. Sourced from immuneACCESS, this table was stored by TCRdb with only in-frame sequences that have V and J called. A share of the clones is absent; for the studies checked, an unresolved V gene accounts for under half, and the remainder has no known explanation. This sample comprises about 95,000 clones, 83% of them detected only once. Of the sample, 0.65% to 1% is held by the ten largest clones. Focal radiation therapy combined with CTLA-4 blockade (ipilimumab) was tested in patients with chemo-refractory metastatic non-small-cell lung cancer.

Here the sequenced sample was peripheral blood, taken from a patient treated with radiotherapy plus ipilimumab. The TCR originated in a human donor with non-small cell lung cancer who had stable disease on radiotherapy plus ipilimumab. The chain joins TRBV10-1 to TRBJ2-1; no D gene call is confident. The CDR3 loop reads CASSAGIDEQFF. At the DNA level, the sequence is TGCGCCAGCAGTGCAGGTATCGATGAGCAGTTCTTC.